The 19 T cell receptor beta chains presented below share a single source sample, sequenced in a study of regulatory T cells in long-lasting Graves disease. Building the TCR beta libraries relied on iRepertoire HTBI primers, and CDR3 regions underwent Arm-PCR. One entry per CDR3 protein, called by TCRdb with MiXCR from the multiplex PCR reads. Among 530,000 or so distinct CDR3 sequences listed, roughly 15% were seen once. Described time point: newly diagnosed GD, antithyroid drugs for less than 3 months. Making the TCR library involved RNA that had been extracted from PBMCs. Separately, the same data were catalogued under a study of T cells in Graves' hyperthyroidism and ophthalmopathy.

The sample was peripheral blood mononuclear cells (PBMCs), taken at new diagnosis, from a patient treated with antithyroid drugs. The origin of the receptors is a man between 18 and 35 years old with Graves disease.

This clonotype was found many times. As DNA, the CDR3 is TGCAGCGTTGTCTATCCCGGGACAAATTCCTACGAGCAGTACTTC. This sequence encodes CSVVYPGTNSYEQYF. This chain uses TRBV29-1 with TRBJ2-7; a weak D match, TRBD1 (6 bases). Germline-derived CDR1 and CDR2 are SQVTM and ANQGSEA. The CDR3 has 15 residues. Trimming stripped 4 bases from V and 1 base from J, with 17 bases between.

Ten or more counts support this clonotype. The V call is TRBV7-9, the J call TRBJ1-1; D gene unclear. Trimming took off 4 bases at V and 7 bases at J, with 10 bases between the two ends. There are 12 residues in the CDR3. CDR1 and CDR2 (germline): SEHNR, FQNEAQ (reference sequence). CDR3 in DNA: TGTGCCAGCAGCTCGAGAGGACTTGAAGCTTTCTTT. Its protein is CASSSRGLEAFF.

The J gene is TRBJ2-1, the V gene TRBV5-1; TRBD2 matches at 13 bases. V was pared by 4 bases and J by 2 bases, with 9 bases of the junction left unmatched. This CDR3 has 18 amino acids. Germline-derived CDR1 and CDR2 are SGHRS and YFSETQ. The CDR3 loop reads CASSPGLAGEVPYNEQFF. CDR3 DNA sequence: TGCGCCAGCAGCCCCGGACTAGCGGGAGAAGTTCCCTACAATGAGCAGTTCTTC.

The chain combines TRBV20-1 with TRBJ1-1; D possibly corresponds to TRBD1 (5 bases). The CDR3 is 13 amino acids. The germline CDR1 and CDR2 sequences are DFQATT and SNEGSKA (reference sequence). Trimming removed 4 bases at V and 5 bases at J, with 14 bases between. CDR3 bases: TGCAGTGCTACCCATCGGAGGACAACTGAAGCTTTCTTT. The encoded protein is CSATHRRTTEAFF.

By sample share, this clonotype is medium-sized. The chain uses TRBV11-2 and TRBJ2-5, with D unclear. The CDR3 extends over 14 amino acids. V was trimmed by 2 bases and J by 3 bases, leaving 10 bases between them. Germline lookup yields CDR1 SGHAT and CDR2 FQNNGV. CDR3 sequence reads: CASSLSVSKETQYF. CDR3 DNA sequence: TGTGCCAGCAGCTTAAGCGTCAGTAAAGAGACCCAGTACTTC. Variable domain in full (rest from reference TRBV11-2 and TRBJ2-5): EAGVAQSPRYKIIEKRQSVAFWCNPISGHATLYWYQQILGQGPKLLIQFQNNGVVDDSQLPKDRFSAERLKGVDSTLKIQPAKLEDSAVYLCASSLSVSKETQYFGPGTRLLVL.

This clonotype was observed many times. The chain couples TRBV20-1 to TRBJ2-1; TRBD2 is a possible D gene (6 bases). The V end lost 0 bases, the J end lost 6 bases, and 21 bases lay between the germline ends. Per the germline V gene, CDR1 is DFQATT and CDR2 is SNEGSKA (reference sequence). The CDR3 covers 17 residues. The CDR3 protein is CSARDSPLAKVGNEQFF. CDR3 bases: TGCAGTGCTAGAGATAGCCCTCTAGCGAAGGTGGGCAATGAGCAGTTCTTC.

This clonotype was recorded many times. The rearrangement joins TRBV24-1 to TRBJ2-1, with TRBD2 identical over 14 bases. Germline V gene data show CDR1 as KGHDR and CDR2 as SFDVKD. CDR3 size: 18 residues. V lost 5 bases and J lost 0; bases outside the gene matches: 5. This CDR3 is CATSARTSGRNSYNEQFF. The CDR3 nucleotides are TGTGCCACCAGTGCGCGGACTAGCGGGAGGAACTCCTACAATGAGCAGTTCTTC.

This clonotype occurred once. This rearrangement joins TRBV3-1 to TRBJ2-4, with D perhaps TRBD2 (5 bases). The V end lost 4 bases, the J end lost 6 bases, and 10 bases lay between the germline ends. The CDR3 is made up of 13 amino acids. Germline CDR1 is LGHDT and CDR2 is YNNKEL (reference sequence). The CDR3 spells CASSPSLGNIQYF. The CDR3 DNA follows: TGTGCCAGCAGCCCTTCACTAGGAAACATTCAGTACTTC.

This clonotype has just a few counts. The CDR3 DNA is TGTGCCTCTAAGACAGGGGGAGGTCGTACGCAGTATTTT. Encoded protein: CASKTGGGRTQYF. V and J are TRBV30 and TRBJ2-3, with 9 bases lining up with TRBD1. Trimming at V came to 7 bases and at J to 8 bases, leaving 10 bases not matched to a gene. Germline V lookup: CDR1 GTSNPN, CDR2 SVGIG (reference sequence). The CDR3 runs to 13 residues.

The J gene is TRBJ1-2, the V gene TRBV29-1; D may be TRBD1 (5 bases). The CDR3 covers 12 residues. V was pared by 1 base and J by 9 bases, with 12 bases between. The germline V gene has CDR1 SQVTM and CDR2 ANQGSEA. This CDR3 is CSVEGQGERYTF. The CDR3 DNA is TGCAGCGTTGAAGGGCAGGGTGAGCGCTACACCTTC.

This clonotype was seen at least ten times. The V call is TRBV28, the J call TRBJ2-3; 13 nucleotides line up with TRBD2. With V trimmed by 3 bases and J by 3 bases, 6 bases remained unmatched. The CDR3 has 17 residues. Germline assignment: CDR1 MDHEN and CDR2 SYDVKM. CDR3 region: CASSLGTSGMSTDTQYF. Written as DNA, the CDR3 is TGTGCCAGCAGTTTGGGGACTAGCGGGATGAGTACAGATACGCAGTATTTT.

Regarding this clonotype: Possible read error: a much larger clone is one base away. This chain connects TRBV30 to TRBJ2-7; a weak D match, TRBD1 (5 bases). The CDR3 has 13 residues. Germline values: CDR1 GTSNPN, CDR2 SVGIG (reference sequence). The CDR3 DNA reads as TGTGCCTGGAGTCTTGACAGCTCCCACGAGCAGTACTTC. It codes for CAWSLDSSHEQYF.

This clonotype was seen a handful of times. The chain has TRBV18 and TRBJ1-1; D call uncertain. V dropped 3 bases and J dropped 3 bases, with 5 bases sitting between them. CDR1 is KGHSH and CDR2 is LQKENI in the germline V gene. The CDR3 has 12 amino acids. The CDR3, as DNA: TGTGCCAGCTCACCTCGATACACTGAAGCTTTCTTT. Translated, it gives CASSPRYTEAFF.

The chain links TRBV20-1 to TRBJ2-5; D call uncertain. The CDR3 runs to 13 residues. Trimming left V 3 bases short and J 2 bases short, with 10 bases between. CDR1 DFQATT and CDR2 SNEGSKA come from the germline V gene (reference sequence). The CDR3 spells CSASDPTQETQYF. The CDR3 region has the DNA TGCAGTGCTAGCGACCCAACACAAGAGACCCAGTACTTC.

CDR3 coding DNA: TGTGCCAGCAAAAGGGACAGAGAAGAGACCCAGTACTTC. Residues: CASKRDREETQYF. The chain has TRBV2 and TRBJ2-5; 7 bases fit TRBD1. The V gene's germline CDR1 is SNHLY and CDR2 FYNNEI. This CDR3 region has 13 residues. The V segment lost 7 bases and the J segment 3 bases; nucleotides outside the gene matches: 5. The variable domain in full, with the rest retrieved from reference TRBV2 and TRBJ2-5, is EPEVTQTPSHQVTQMGQEVILRCVPISNHLYFYWYRQILGQKVEFLVSFYNNEISEKSEIFDDQFSVERPDGSNFTLKIRSTKLEDSAMYFCASKRDREETQYFGPGTRLLVL.

The rearrangement uses TRBV15 and TRBJ1-4, with TRBD1 matching 8 bases. Germline V gives CDR1 LNHNV, CDR2 YYDKDF (reference sequence). With V trimmed by 8 bases and J by 8 bases, 13 bases remained unmatched. The CDR3 sequence is 15 residues long. The DNA for the CDR3 is TGTGCCACCCACCGGGACAGGACCAGTAGGGAAAAACTGTTTTTT. It translates to CATHRDRTSREKLFF.

The V gene is TRBV7-9, the J gene TRBJ2-1; a weak D match, TRBD1 (6 bases). CDR1 is SEHNR, CDR2 FQNEAQ, per germline (reference sequence). The CDR3 totals 18 residues. The ends were cut back, 7 bases at V and 4 bases at J, with 26 bases in the middle. In DNA, the CDR3 is TGTGCCAGCAACCCCGGGACAAGAACGTCCCTAGTTTACAATGAGCAGTTCTTC. It specifies CASNPGTRTSLVYNEQFF. Combining the CDR3 with reference TRBV7-9 and TRBJ2-1 gives the whole variable domain DTGVSQNPRHKITKRGQNVTFRCDPISEHNRLYWYRQTLGQGPEFLTYFQNEAQLEKSRLLSDRFSAERPKGSFSTLEIQRTEQGDSAMYLCASNPGTRTSLVYNEQFFGPGTRLTVL.

The table lists this clonotype with a few counts. The V and J genes are TRBV3-1 and TRBJ2-7; no clear D gene. In germline, CDR1 is LGHDT, CDR2 YNNKEL (reference sequence). The CDR3 is 13 residues long. Trimming left V 2 bases short and J 1 base short, with 6 bases between. The CDR3 DNA is TGTGCCAGCAGCCAACGGACGTCCTACGAGCAGTACTTC. Translating it yields CASSQRTSYEQYF.

The gene calls are TRBV25-1 and TRBJ1-2; 12 positions agree with TRBD1. Unmatched junction bases numbered 4, after V lost 4 bases and J lost 4 bases. This CDR3 spans 15 amino acids. CDR1 is MGHDK, CDR2 SYGVNS, per germline. CDR3 residues: CASSGGTGGTYGYTF. CDR3 bases: TGTGCCAGCAGTGGGGGGACAGGGGGCACCTATGGCTACACCTTC.